This entry lists 27 T cell receptor beta chains sequenced from one sample in a study of T cell responses to AZD1222 COVID-19 vaccine. Produced via immunoSEQ multiplex PCR; TCRdb's table is partial and in-frame only. Found here are 75,000 to 100,000 clones, 70% to 90% of them singletons; the top ten hold over 2.5%. Sequencing used peripheral blood, obtained on day 0 of AZD1222 vaccination. Every receptor here comes from an adult in good health.

CDR3 residues: CASSLETGRFTQYF. The CDR3 nucleotides read TGTGCCAGCAGTTTGGAAACAGGACGGTTCACGCAGTATTTT. The gene calls are TRBV28 and TRBJ2-3, with a weak D call TRBD1 (5 bases). The CDR3 sequence is 14 residues long. V gave up 3 bases and J gave up 9 bases, with 16 bases separating them. Germline-derived CDR1 and CDR2 are MDHEN and SYDVKM.

The rearrangement links TRBV5-4 to TRBJ2-2, with TRBD2 matching over 7 bases. This CDR3 spans 15 amino acids. Trimming at V came to 2 bases and at J to 7 bases, leaving 8 bases not matched to a gene. The germline CDR1 and CDR2 sequences are SGHNT and YYREEE (reference sequence). The CDR3: CASSLTGLGSGELFF. Written as DNA, the CDR3 is TGTGCCAGCAGCTTAACTGGACTAGGTAGCGGGGAGCTGTTTTTT.

The chain links TRBV4-3 to TRBJ1-1; D is uncertain. Trimming took 4 bases from V and 1 from J, leaving 13 bases between them. Germline CDR1 is LGHNA and CDR2 is YSLEER. The CDR3 is 15 residues long. The CDR3 region has the DNA TGCGCCAGCAGCCGGGAAGGCGGAGGGAACACTGAAGCTTTCTTT. It encodes CASSREGGGNTEAFF.

A remark on this clone: Other DNA sequences from this sample encode an identical CDR3 as well. The chain uses TRBV5-1 and TRBJ1-2; D not resolved. The germline V gene has CDR1 SGHRS and CDR2 YFSETQ. V lost 0 bases and J lost 4, with 10 bases in between. The CDR3 totals 14 residues. CDR3 DNA sequence: TGCGCCAGCAGCTTGGAAGGCGCAAGCTATGGCTACACCTTC. Translated, it gives CASSLEGASYGYTF.

The chain uses TRBV29-1 and TRBJ2-7; D is unclear. Germline lookup yields CDR1 SQVTM and CDR2 ANQGSEA. Trimming took off 2 bases at V and 2 bases at J, with 7 bases between the two ends. The CDR3 consists of 12 residues. The CDR3 protein is CSVEFAAYEQYF. In DNA form, the CDR3 reads TGCAGCGTTGAATTCGCAGCCTACGAGCAGTACTTC.

This chain uses TRBV3-1 (or the pseudogene TRBV3-2) with TRBJ2-3, with D maybe TRBD1 (6 bases). V lost 1 base and J 3 bases, leaving 8 bases between the germline ends. Germline CDR1 LGHDT, CDR2 YNNKEL (reference sequence). This CDR3 comprises 14 residues. CDR3 in amino acids: CASSQGQGTDTQYF. CDR3 bases: TGTGCCAGCAGCCAAGGGCAGGGGACAGATACGCAGTATTTT.

This chain links TRBV15 with TRBJ2-7, with D perhaps matching TRBD2 (6 bases). V lost 4 bases, J lost 3 bases, and 13 bases lay in between. The CDR3 is 14 amino acids. Germline lookup yields CDR1 LNHNV and CDR2 YYDKDF (reference sequence). CDR3 coding DNA: TGTGCCACCAGCACCGGGACTCCTCACTACGAGCAGTACTTC. Protein: CATSTGTPHYEQYF.

The J gene is TRBJ1-6, the V gene TRBV28, with 8 nucleotides matching TRBD1. V gave up 3 bases and J gave up 8 bases; unmatched junction bases: 3. CDR3 length: 14 amino acids. Germline-derived CDR1 and CDR2 are MDHEN and SYDVKM. The CDR3 coding sequence is TGTGCCAGCAGTTTGGACAGGGAGCATTCACCCCTCCACTTT. Protein product: CASSLDREHSPLHF.

V and J are TRBV9 and TRBJ2-3; 12 bases map to TRBD2. The CDR3 loop spans 17 amino acids. Trimming at V came to 4 bases and at J to 1 base, leaving 7 bases not matched to a gene. Germline values: CDR1 SGDLS, CDR2 YYNGEE. The DNA of the CDR3 is TGTGCCAGCAGCCCAACTAGCGGGGGGACCCGCACAGATACGCAGTATTTT. Translated: CASSPTSGGTRTDTQYF.

This chain uses TRBV30 with TRBJ1-2; 7 bases map to TRBD1. This CDR3 is built from 15 residues. Germline V gene lookup returns CDR1 GTSNPN and CDR2 SVGIG (reference sequence). J was trimmed by 7 bases and V by 2 bases; bases with no gene match: 13. CDR3 amino acids: CAWSSGQRAFSGYTF. The DNA of the CDR3 is TGTGCCTGGAGTTCGGGACAGAGAGCCTTTTCTGGCTACACCTTC. Full variable domain (rest looked up from reference TRBV30 and TRBJ1-2): SQTIHQWPATLVQPVGSPLSLECTVEGTSNPNLYWYRQAAGRGLQLLFYSVGIGQISSEVPQNLSASRPQDRQFILSSKKLLLSDSGFYLCAWSSGQRAFSGYTFGSGTRLTVV.

The chain links TRBV3-1 (or the pseudogene TRBV3-2) to TRBJ2-2, with D unresolved. CDR1 and CDR2 (germline): LGHDT, YNNKEL (reference sequence). CDR3 size: 12 residues. V was trimmed by 4 bases and J by 7 bases, leaving 7 bases between them. The CDR3 DNA reads TGTGCCAGCAGCCGGGGAAACGGGGAGCTGTTTTTT. It specifies CASSRGNGELFF.

The chain couples TRBV7-2 to TRBJ2-7; D is undetermined. The germline V gene has CDR1 SGHTA and CDR2 FQGNSA. V lost 5 bases and J 0 bases, leaving 14 bases between the germline ends. CDR3 length: 15 residues. CDR3 region: CASSLQLLSSYEQYF. The CDR3 nucleotides read TGTGCCAGCAGCCTACAGCTACTCAGCTCCTACGAGCAGTACTTC.

J is TRBJ2-1 and V is TRBV24-1; 9 bases are shared with TRBD1. Trimming took 3 bases from V and 4 from J; bases not matched to a gene: 9. In germline, CDR1 is KGHDR, CDR2 SFDVKD. The CDR3 spans 17 residues. CDR3 sequence (DNA): TGTGCCACCAGTGATCCGTCACAGGGGGCTTCGTACAATGAGCAGTTCTTC. This sequence encodes CATSDPSQGASYNEQFF.

The chain employs TRBV3-1 (or the pseudogene TRBV3-2) and TRBJ1-3; D might be TRBD1 (5 bases). The germline gives CDR1 LGHDT, CDR2 YNNKEL (reference sequence). The V and J ends lost 6 bases and 3 bases respectively, with 15 bases between them. This CDR3 contains 15 residues. The chain's CDR3 is CASSVTGQGGNTIYF. DNA of the CDR3: TGTGCCAGCAGTGTCACCGGGCAGGGTGGAAACACCATATATTTT.

The chain is built from TRBV5-5 and TRBJ2-3; TRBD1 aligns across 11 bases. CDR3 size: 16 residues. The J segment lost 4 bases and the V segment lost 4 bases, leaving 8 bases of the junction unmatched. Germline CDR1 and CDR2: SGHKS and YYEKEE (reference sequence). This CDR3 is CASSPGDRGKADTQYF. CDR3 nucleotides: TGTGCCAGCAGCCCGGGGGACAGGGGGAAGGCAGATACGCAGTATTTT. Supplemented by reference TRBV5-5 and TRBJ2-3, the full variable domain reads DAGVTQSPTHLIKTRGQQVTLRCSPISGHKSVSWYQQVLGQGPQFIFQYYEKEERGRGNFPDRFSARQFPNYSSELNVNALLLGDSALYLCASSPGDRGKADTQYFGPGTRLTVL.

The chain carries TRBV28 and TRBJ1-2; D possibly corresponds to TRBD1 (6 bases). CDR3 length: 14 residues. The V end was cut by 5 bases, the J end by 4 bases, with 14 bases between. Germline values: CDR1 MDHEN, CDR2 SYDVKM. Written as DNA, the CDR3 is TGTGCCAGCAGTCTCTTGGACAGCACCTATGGCTACACCTTC. Protein product: CASSLLDSTYGYTF.

The chain is built from TRBV2 and TRBJ1-5; TRBD1 is a possible D gene (6 bases). CDR3 size: 14 residues. V was trimmed by 8 bases and J by 2 bases, leaving 13 bases between them. Germline CDR1 is SNHLY and CDR2 is FYNNEI. CDR3 loop: CASGQGTRNQPQHF. The CDR3 nucleotides are TGTGCCAGCGGGCAGGGGACGCGCAATCAGCCCCAGCATTTT.

In its sample, this clone was seen once. The V gene is TRBV20-1, the J gene TRBJ1-2, with D possibly matching TRBD1 (5 bases). The germline V gene has CDR1 DFQATT and CDR2 SNEGSKA (reference sequence). Deletions cut 5 bases from V and 8 bases from J, with 12 bases between. The CDR3 totals 11 residues. The CDR3 DNA reads as TGCAGTGCTCGGGACCGTTGGGGCTACACCTTC. The encoded protein is CSARDRWGYTF.

The CDR3 sequence is CASGSLNTQYF. Here the CDR3 DNA reads TGTGCTAGTGGTTCTCTGAATACGCAGTATTTT. The chain has TRBV12-5 and TRBJ2-3; D uncertain. CDR1 is LGHNT, CDR2 FRNRAP, per germline. The length of the CDR3 is 11 residues. V lost 4 bases and J 7 bases, leaving 6 bases between the germline ends. Full variable domain (remainder filled in from reference TRBV12-5 and TRBJ2-3): DARVTQTPRHKVTEMGQEVTMRCQPILGHNTVFWYRQTMMQGLELLAYFRNRAPLDDSGMPKDRFSAEMPDATLATLKIQPSEPRDSAVYFCASGSLNTQYFGPGTRLTVL.

V gene TRBV7-9 combines with J gene TRBJ2-7, with D uncertain. The length of the CDR3 is 12 residues. Germline values: CDR1 SEHNR, CDR2 FQNEAQ (reference sequence). Trimming stripped 1 base from V and 6 bases from J, with 7 bases between. The DNA of the CDR3 is TGTGCCAGCAGCTTAGGTGCGTCCGAGCAGTACTTC. Translated, it gives CASSLGASEQYF. Together with reference TRBV7-9 and TRBJ2-7, the CDR3 gives the full variable domain: DTGVSQNPRHKITKRGQNVTFRCDPISEHNRLYWYRQTLGQGPEFLTYFQNEAQLEKSRLLSDRFSAERPKGSFSTLEIQRTEQGDSAMYLCASSLGASEQYFGPGTRLTVT.

V is TRBV28 and J is TRBJ2-7; D perhaps matches TRBD1 (6 bases). Germline V gives CDR1 MDHEN, CDR2 SYDVKM. This CDR3 spans 13 amino acids. Trimming removed 1 base from V and 4 bases from J, with 8 bases in between. DNA for the CDR3: TGTGCCAGCAGTTTATTGGACAGATACGAGCAGTACTTC. Amino acid sequence: CASSLLDRYEQYF.

This CDR3 is CASSQRTGPNEQYF. The CDR3 region has the DNA TGTGCCAGCAGCCAACGGACAGGGCCCAACGAGCAGTACTTC. The rearrangement links TRBV5-4 to TRBJ2-7; TRBD1 aligns across 8 bases. Trimming removed 4 bases from V and 5 bases from J; junction bases left unmatched: 8. Looked up from germline, CDR1 is SGHNT and CDR2 is YYREEE (reference sequence). This CDR3 contains 14 residues.

This clone showed up just once. The V gene is TRBV19, the J gene TRBJ2-3; 10 bases are a match to TRBD2. The germline V gene has CDR1 LNHDA and CDR2 SQIVND (reference sequence). CDR3 length equals 16 residues. Germline trimming cut 4 bases from V and 6 bases from J; bases unmatched to any gene: 10. The CDR3 sequence: CASSNSASGGGDTQYF. The CDR3 bases are TGTGCCAGTAGTAACTCGGCTAGCGGGGGTGGGGATACGCAGTATTTT.

This chain links TRBV28 with TRBJ1-4; a weak D match, TRBD1 (5 bases). Per the germline V gene, CDR1 is MDHEN and CDR2 is SYDVKM. V was trimmed by 6 bases and J by 8 bases, leaving 13 bases between them. This CDR3 comprises 13 residues. The CDR3 region is CASRAPGDEKLFF. The CDR3, as DNA: TGTGCCAGCAGGGCCCCTGGGGACGAAAAACTGTTTTTT.

V is TRBV9 and J is TRBJ1-1; weak D call: TRBD1 (6 bases). V lost 0 bases, J lost 5 bases, and 14 bases lay in between. From germline, CDR1 is SGDLS and CDR2 YYNGEE. CDR3 length equals 15 residues. Here the CDR3 reads CASSVGAGAHTEAFF. The CDR3 nucleotides read TGTGCCAGCAGCGTAGGGGCGGGGGCCCATACTGAAGCTTTCTTT.

This rearrangement joins TRBV7-9 to TRBJ1-1; D is uncertain. The CDR3 spans 13 residues. Germline CDR1 is SEHNR and CDR2 is FQNEAQ (reference sequence). V was shortened by 1 base and J by 5 bases, with 8 bases between the two germline ends. In nucleotides, the CDR3 is TGTGCCAGCAGCTTAGATGTAGGGACTGAAGCTTTCTTT. The encoded protein is CASSLDVGTEAFF.

This rearrangement joins TRBV11-3 to TRBJ2-1, with D unresolved. CDR3 size: 14 residues. V dropped 5 bases and J dropped 6 bases, with 14 bases sitting between them. The V gene's germline CDR1 is SGHNT and CDR2 YENEEA. The CDR3 DNA sequence: TGTGCCAGCAGCATTACAGCTGTTAGCAATGAGCAGTTCTTC. This translates into CASSITAVSNEQFF.